The 29 T cell receptor beta chains below were found in one sample sequenced in a study of T cell responses to AZD1222 COVID-19 vaccine. The assay was immunoSEQ multiplex PCR, and TCRdb's table has in-frame clones only and misses some. The sample holds some 150,000 clones, about 88% seen once. The sample was peripheral blood, taken on day 0 of AZD1222 vaccination. Every receptor here comes from an adult in good health.

The chain employs TRBV2 and TRBJ2-7; either TRBD1 or TRBD2 may supply D (5 bases each). Trimming took 6 bases from V and 1 from J, leaving 16 bases between them. Germline V lookup: CDR1 SNHLY, CDR2 FYNNEI. The CDR3 contains 15 residues. CDR3 in amino acids: CASSVGTLPSYEQYF. The CDR3 DNA reads TGTGCCAGCAGCGTCGGGACCCTTCCATCCTACGAGCAGTACTTC.

The chain recombines TRBV6-2 or TRBV6-3 with TRBJ2-2; perhaps TRBD2 as D (6 bases). V lost 6 bases and J 7 bases, leaving 30 bases between the germline ends. CDR3 length equals 19 residues. Germline V lookup: CDR1 MNHEY, CDR2 SVGEGT. CDR3 DNA: TGTGCCAGCAGCCCCCCTCATCTTCCCGGGAGACGGCAGGGCGGGGAGCTGTTTTTT. This encodes CASSPPHLPGRRQGGELFF.

The rearrangement uses TRBV12-3 or TRBV12-4 and TRBJ1-5, with D uncertain. The CDR3 loop spans 13 amino acids. Trimming took 6 bases from V and 7 from J, leaving 13 bases between them. In nucleotides, the CDR3 is TGTGCCAGCAGAGAAGAATACGACCAGCCCCAGCATTTT. It yields the protein CASREEYDQPQHF.

V gene TRBV18 combines with J gene TRBJ1-5; unclear D gene. The CDR3 is made up of 15 amino acids. Trimming stripped 10 bases from V and 1 base from J, with 17 bases between. Germline-derived CDR1 and CDR2 are KGHSH and LQKENI. DNA of the CDR3: TGTGCCACCTACACTGCTCGGGTCAGCAATCAGCCCCAGCATTTT. This codes for CATYTARVSNQPQHF. The whole variable domain, remainder taken from reference TRBV18 and TRBJ1-5, is NAGVMQNPRHLVRRRGQEARLRCSPMKGHSHVYWYRQLPEEGLKFMVYLQKENIIDESGMPKERFSAEFPKEGPSILRIQQVVRGDSAAYFCATYTARVSNQPQHFGDGTRLSIL.

This chain uses TRBV5-6 with TRBJ1-2, with a possible D match to TRBD1 (5 bases). CDR1 SGHDT and CDR2 YYEEEE come from the germline V gene. The CDR3 has 14 residues. V lost 2 bases and J 2 bases, leaving 10 bases between the germline ends. The CDR3 spells CASSLVGVNYGYTF. The CDR3 nucleotides read TGTGCCAGCAGCTTAGTAGGGGTAAACTATGGCTACACCTTC.

The chain carries TRBV7-8 and TRBJ1-4, with D tentatively TRBD1 (5 bases). The V end lost 5 bases, the J end lost 4 bases, and 11 bases lay between the germline ends. The CDR3 has 14 residues. The germline V gene has CDR1 SGHVS and CDR2 FQNEAQ. CDR3 sequence: CASSPGLGNEKLFF. CDR3 nucleotide sequence: TGTGCCAGCAGCCCAGGGTTGGGTAATGAAAAACTGTTTTTT.

The rearrangement links TRBV27 to TRBJ1-1; tentative D call: TRBD1 (5 bases). The CDR3 consists of 13 residues. V lost 8 bases to trimming and J lost 5 bases, with 15 bases between them. Germline loops: CDR1 MNHEY, CDR2 SMNVEV (reference sequence). The CDR3 DNA sequence: TGTGCCAGCGGGACCTGGGGGTATACTGAAGCTTTCTTT. Amino acids: CASGTWGYTEAFF.

V gene TRBV6-1 combines with J gene TRBJ1-1; D call uncertain. V was clipped by 2 bases and J by 1 base, with 11 bases between them. CDR1 is MNHNS, CDR2 SASEGT, per germline. This CDR3 is 15 amino acids long. CDR3 in amino acids: CASSEWWSTNTEAFF. CDR3 in DNA: TGTGCCAGCAGTGAATGGTGGAGTACGAACACTGAAGCTTTCTTT.

The V gene is TRBV6-5, the J gene TRBJ2-7, with TRBD2 identical over 12 bases. The trim removed 6 bases at V and 2 bases at J, leaving 5 bases unmatched. The germline V gene has CDR1 MNHEY and CDR2 SVGAGI. The CDR3 spans 15 residues. CDR3 nucleotide sequence: TGTGCCAGCAGCCAAGGACTAGCGGGAACCTACGAGCAGTACTTC. It codes for CASSQGLAGTYEQYF.

This chain links TRBV30 with TRBJ1-3; TRBD1 might be the D (5 bases). The length of the CDR3 is 15 residues. Germline CDR1 is GTSNPN and CDR2 is SVGIG (reference sequence). With 0 bases removed from V and 2 bases from J, the gap between germline ends came to 11 bases. CDR3 coding DNA: TGTGCCTGGAGTGTAATAGGAGGGGCTGGAAACACCATATATTTT. Its protein product is CAWSVIGGAGNTIYF.

V gene TRBV11-3 combines with J gene TRBJ2-3, with D possibly being TRBD1 or TRBD2 (6 bases each). Germline CDR1 is SGHNT and CDR2 is YENEEA. The CDR3 runs 16 residues. The V gene lost 0 bases and the J gene lost 6 bases, with 16 bases spanning the gap. The CDR3: CASSLDGRLTGDTQYF. CDR3 in DNA: TGTGCCAGCAGCTTAGATGGGAGGCTAACAGGGGATACGCAGTATTTT.

The V call is TRBV5-5, the J call TRBJ2-7; the D gene is possibly TRBD1 (5 bases). Germline CDR1 and CDR2: SGHKS and YYEKEE (reference sequence). Trimming took 3 bases from V and 1 from J, leaving 14 bases between them. CDR3 length equals 15 residues. The CDR3 bases are TGTGCCAGCAGCTCCTACAGGAACCCTTCCTACGAGCAGTACTTC. Its protein product is CASSSYRNPSYEQYF.

The rearrangement joins TRBV4-1 to TRBJ1-3; D ambiguous. V was clipped by 1 base and J by 0 bases, with 7 bases between them. In germline, CDR1 is MGHRA, CDR2 YSYEKL. This CDR3 spans 15 amino acids. CDR3 in DNA: TGCGCCAGCAGCCAAGGCCGGAGCTCTGGAAACACCATATATTTT. It codes for CASSQGRSSGNTIYF.

This rearrangement joins TRBV19 to TRBJ1-6; 9 bases are a match to TRBD1. Losses at the gene ends were 2 bases for V and 7 bases for J; bases not matched to a gene: 6. CDR3 size: 16 residues. Germline CDR1 reads LNHDA; CDR2 reads SQIVND (reference sequence). The DNA of the CDR3 is TGTGCCAGTAGTATACCCCAGGGACAGGGAAATTCACCCCTCCACTTT. This sequence encodes CASSIPQGQGNSPLHF.

The V gene is TRBV19, the J gene TRBJ1-5; 11 positions match TRBD1. Losses at the gene ends were 6 bases for V and 6 bases for J; bases not matched to a gene: 10. This CDR3 has 16 residues. Germline V lookup: CDR1 LNHDA, CDR2 SQIVND (reference sequence). CDR3: CASRRSRTGGVQPQHF. In DNA form, the CDR3 reads TGTGCCAGTAGGAGAAGTCGGACAGGGGGCGTTCAGCCCCAGCATTTT.

V gene TRBV7-2 combines with J gene TRBJ2-2; 11 bases align to TRBD2. The CDR3 length is 15 residues. Germline lookup yields CDR1 SGHTA and CDR2 FQGNSA. V shed 2 bases and J 6 bases; nucleotides not matched to a gene: 2. The CDR3 DNA reads as TGTGCCAGCAGCTTAACTAGCGGGAGCCCCGGGGAGCTGTTTTTT. Amino acid sequence: CASSLTSGSPGELFF.

J is TRBJ1-3 and V is TRBV11-3; perhaps TRBD1 as D (6 bases). Germline-derived CDR1 and CDR2 are SGHNT and YENEEA. This CDR3 spans 14 amino acids. V was clipped by 7 bases and J by 0 bases, with 10 bases between them. CDR3: CASTSDSSGNTIYF. For the CDR3, the DNA is TGTGCCAGCACCTCGGACAGCTCTGGAAACACCATATATTTT. Supplemented by reference TRBV11-3 and TRBJ1-3, the full variable domain reads EAGVVQSPRYKIIEKKQPVAFWCNPISGHNTLYWYLQNLGQGPELLIRYENEEAVDDSQLPKDRFSAERLKGVDSTLKIQPAELGDSAVYLCASTSDSSGNTIYFGEGSWLTVV.

The DNA for the CDR3 is TGCAGCGACTGGGACAGGGGGAACTATGGCTACACCTTC. Protein sequence: CSDWDRGNYGYTF. The V call is TRBV29-1, the J call TRBJ1-2, with 11 nucleotides matching TRBD1. The V gene end was trimmed by 7 bases and the J gene end by 2 bases; junction bases not matched to a gene: 3. The CDR3 is 13 amino acids. Per the germline V gene, CDR1 is SQVTM and CDR2 is ANQGSEA.

This clone was seen a few times. The gene calls are TRBV21-1 and TRBJ2-7; the table gives TRBD1 as D, unverified against the DNA. TRBV21-1 is reported as a pseudogene. The CDR3 covers 14 residues. CDR3 sequence (DNA): TGTGCCAGCAGCAAAGCGGACAGCTCCTACGAGCAGTACTTC. Translated: CASSKADSSYEQYF.

The chain has TRBV19 and TRBJ1-5; weak D call: TRBD1 (5 bases). The CDR3 length is 14 residues. CDR1 LNHDA and CDR2 SQIVND come from the germline V gene (reference sequence). Trimming shortened V by 6 bases and J by 1 base, and 10 bases separated the two germline ends. The CDR3, as DNA: TGTGCCAGTAGCGACAGACTCAGCAATCAGCCCCAGCATTTT. This codes for CASSDRLSNQPQHF.

DNA for the CDR3: TGCAGCGTTGTAGCGGGAGGATACCAAGAGACCCAGTACTTC. As protein: CSVVAGGYQETQYF. This chain joins TRBV29-1 and TRBJ2-5; 10 bases match TRBD2. Germline V gives CDR1 SQVTM, CDR2 ANQGSEA. CDR3 size: 14 residues. Trimming took 4 bases from V and 0 from J; bases not matched to a gene: 2.

This chain links TRBV18 with TRBJ1-6; tentatively, D is TRBD1 (5 bases). CDR3 length: 16 residues. Germline V gene sequence: CDR1 KGHSH, CDR2 LQKENI. V gave up 2 bases and J gave up 10 bases, with 18 bases separating them. CDR3 region: CASSPELAGLLSPLHF. DNA of the CDR3: TGTGCCAGCTCACCAGAATTAGCGGGGCTCCTCTCACCCCTCCACTTT.

J is TRBJ1-1 and V is TRBV7-8, with no clear D. The germline V gene encodes CDR1 SGHVS and CDR2 FQNEAQ. The CDR3 runs to 14 residues. Trimming cost V 5 bases and J 2 bases, with 12 bases left between them. The CDR3 nucleotides read TGTGCCAGCAGCGCGACCGACGTCAACACTGAAGCTTTCTTT. Its translation is CASSATDVNTEAFF.

The V call is TRBV7-8, the J call TRBJ1-2, with D possibly matching TRBD1 (5 bases). CDR3 length: 15 residues. With 3 bases removed from V and 1 base from J, the gap between germline ends came to 12 bases. Germline CDR1 SGHVS, CDR2 FQNEAQ. The DNA for the CDR3 is TGTGCCAGCAGCTTTCGGACAAATTATAACTATGGCTACACCTTC. It is translated as CASSFRTNYNYGYTF. Together with reference TRBV7-8 and TRBJ1-2, the CDR3 gives the full variable domain: GAGVSQSPRYKVAKRGQDVALRCDPISGHVSLFWYQQALGQGPEFLTYFQNEAQLDKSGLPSDRFFAERPEGSVSTLKIQRTQQEDSAVYLCASSFRTNYNYGYTFGSGTRLTVV.

The genes are TRBV9 and TRBJ1-4; maybe TRBD1 (5 bases). V lost 0 bases, J lost 0 bases, and 18 bases lay in between. Germline V lookup: CDR1 SGDLS, CDR2 YYNGEE. The CDR3 sequence is 19 residues long. CDR3 nucleotide sequence: TGTGCCAGCAGCGTAGCTACGGTCGGGACGGATGCAACTAATGAAAAACTGTTTTTT. Its translation: CASSVATVGTDATNEKLFF. Filled out from reference TRBV9 and TRBJ1-4, the complete variable domain reads DSGVTQTPKHLITATGQRVTLRCSPRSGDLSVYWYQQSLDQGLQFLIQYYNGEERAKGNILERFSAQQFPDLHSELNLSSLELGDSALYFCASSVATVGTDATNEKLFFGSGTQLSVL.

V and J are TRBV2 and TRBJ2-7; D is perhaps TRBD2 (7 bases). Trimming cost V 0 bases and J 4 bases, with 13 bases left between them. Germline CDR1 reads SNHLY; CDR2 reads FYNNEI. The CDR3 has 15 residues. The CDR3: CASSEAAGAGYEQYF. The CDR3 region has the DNA TGTGCCAGCAGTGAAGCGGCGGGGGCTGGTTACGAGCAGTACTTC.

The genes are TRBV18 and TRBJ1-2, with TRBD1 matching 9 bases. The CDR3 is made up of 12 amino acids. V lost 6 bases and J lost 12; bases outside the gene matches: 8. Looked up from germline, CDR1 is KGHSH and CDR2 is LQKENI. The CDR3 region is CASSTRTGDDTF. CDR3 DNA sequence: TGTGCCAGCTCCACCAGGACAGGGGACGACACCTTC. The entire variable domain, with the rest obtained from reference TRBV18 and TRBJ1-2, is as follows: NAGVMQNPRHLVRRRGQEARLRCSPMKGHSHVYWYRQLPEEGLKFMVYLQKENIIDESGMPKERFSAEFPKEGPSILRIQQVVRGDSAAYFCASSTRTGDDTFGSGTRLTVV.

The rearrangement uses TRBV24-1 and TRBJ2-1; TRBD1 matches at 9 bases. The CDR3 totals 18 residues. The germline gives CDR1 KGHDR, CDR2 SFDVKD. J gave up 0 bases and V 3 bases, and 8 bases lay outside the gene matches. CDR3 in amino acids: CATSDPGTGTLSYNEQFF. The CDR3 DNA follows: TGTGCCACCAGTGATCCGGGGACAGGGACTCTCTCCTACAATGAGCAGTTCTTC.

This chain links TRBV5-8 with TRBJ1-1; 9 bases align to TRBD1. V shed 2 bases and J 10 bases; nucleotides not matched to a gene: 6. The CDR3 spans 13 residues. Germline V gene data show CDR1 as SGHTS and CDR2 as YDEGEE. The CDR3 sequence: CASSFGQGLGAFF. CDR3 DNA: TGTGCCAGCAGCTTTGGACAGGGGCTAGGAGCTTTCTTT. Full variable domain (rest looked up from reference TRBV5-8 and TRBJ1-1): EAGVTQSPTHLIKTRGQQATLRCSPISGHTSVYWYQQALGLGLQFLLWYDEGEERNRGNFPPRFSGRQFPNYSSELNVNALELEDSALYLCASSFGQGLGAFFGQGTRLTVV.